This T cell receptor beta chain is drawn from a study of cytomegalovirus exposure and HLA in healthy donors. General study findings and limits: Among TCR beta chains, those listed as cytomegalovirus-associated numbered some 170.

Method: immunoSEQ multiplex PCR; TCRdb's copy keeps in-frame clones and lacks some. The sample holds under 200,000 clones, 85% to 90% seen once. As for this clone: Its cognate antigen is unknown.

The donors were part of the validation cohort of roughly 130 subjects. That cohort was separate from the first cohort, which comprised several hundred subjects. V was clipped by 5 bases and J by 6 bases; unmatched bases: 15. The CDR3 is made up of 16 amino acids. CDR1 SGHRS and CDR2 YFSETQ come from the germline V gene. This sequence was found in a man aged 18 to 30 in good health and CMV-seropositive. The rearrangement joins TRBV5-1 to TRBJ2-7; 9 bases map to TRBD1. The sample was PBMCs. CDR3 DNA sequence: TGCGCCAGCAGGATTACGACCGGGACAGGGACACCCGAGCAGTACTTC. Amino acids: CASRITTGTGTPEQYF.